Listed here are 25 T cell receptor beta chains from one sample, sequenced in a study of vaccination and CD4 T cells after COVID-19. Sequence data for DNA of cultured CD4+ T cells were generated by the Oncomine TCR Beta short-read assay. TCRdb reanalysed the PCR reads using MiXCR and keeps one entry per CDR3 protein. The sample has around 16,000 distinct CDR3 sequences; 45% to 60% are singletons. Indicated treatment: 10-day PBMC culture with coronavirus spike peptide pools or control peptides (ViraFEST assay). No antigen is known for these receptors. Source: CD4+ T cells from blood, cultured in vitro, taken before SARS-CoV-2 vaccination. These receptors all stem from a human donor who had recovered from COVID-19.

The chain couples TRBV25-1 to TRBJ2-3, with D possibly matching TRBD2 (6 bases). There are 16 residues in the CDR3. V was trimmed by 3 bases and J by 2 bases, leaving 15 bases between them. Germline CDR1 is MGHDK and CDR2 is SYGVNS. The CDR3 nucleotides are TGTGCCAGCAGTGATCAGCGGGCGTATAACACAGATACGCAGTATTTT. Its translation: CASSDQRAYNTDTQYF.

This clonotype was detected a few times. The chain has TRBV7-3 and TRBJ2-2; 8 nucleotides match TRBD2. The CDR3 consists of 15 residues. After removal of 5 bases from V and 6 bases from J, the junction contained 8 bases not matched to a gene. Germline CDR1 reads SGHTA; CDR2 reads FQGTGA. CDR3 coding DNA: TGTGCCAGCAGCCCCGGAGGTAGCGGGGCCGGGGAGCTGTTTTTT. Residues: CASSPGGSGAGELFF.

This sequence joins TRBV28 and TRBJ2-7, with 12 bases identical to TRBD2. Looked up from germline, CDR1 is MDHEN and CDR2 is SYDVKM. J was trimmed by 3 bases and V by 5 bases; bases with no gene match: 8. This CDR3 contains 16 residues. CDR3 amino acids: CASSPSGLAGVYEQYF. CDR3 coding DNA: TGTGCCAGCAGTCCCTCGGGACTAGCGGGCGTCTACGAGCAGTACTTC. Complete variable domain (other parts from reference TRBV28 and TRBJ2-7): DVKVTQSSRYLVKRTGEKVFLECVQDMDHENMFWYRQDPGLGLRLIYFSYDVKMKEKGDIPEGYSVSREKKERFSLILESASTNQTSMYLCASSPSGLAGVYEQYFGPGTRLTVT.

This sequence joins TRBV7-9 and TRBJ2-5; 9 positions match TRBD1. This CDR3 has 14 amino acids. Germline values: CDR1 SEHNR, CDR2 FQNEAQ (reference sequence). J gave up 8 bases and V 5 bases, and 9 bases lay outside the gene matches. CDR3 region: CASSPGQGRGTQYF. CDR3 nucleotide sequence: TGTGCCAGCAGCCCGGGACAGGGCCGCGGTACCCAGTACTTC.

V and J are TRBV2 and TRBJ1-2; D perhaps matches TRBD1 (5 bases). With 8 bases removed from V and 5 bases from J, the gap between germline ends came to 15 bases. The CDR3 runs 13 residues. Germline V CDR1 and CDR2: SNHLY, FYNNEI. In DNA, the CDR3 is TGTGCCAGCTCGGGCGGGGGGATTTATGGCTACACCTTC. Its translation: CASSGGGIYGYTF.

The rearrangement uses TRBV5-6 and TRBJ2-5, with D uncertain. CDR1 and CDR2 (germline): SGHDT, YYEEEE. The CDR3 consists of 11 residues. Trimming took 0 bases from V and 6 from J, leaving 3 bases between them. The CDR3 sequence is CASSLAKTQYF. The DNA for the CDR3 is TGTGCCAGCAGCTTGGCCAAGACCCAGTACTTC.

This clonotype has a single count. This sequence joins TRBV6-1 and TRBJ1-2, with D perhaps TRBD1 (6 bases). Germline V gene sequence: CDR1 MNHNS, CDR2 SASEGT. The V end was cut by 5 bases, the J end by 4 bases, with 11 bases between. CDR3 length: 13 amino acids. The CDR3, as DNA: TGTGCCAGCAGTACCAGACAGGTCTATGGCTACACCTTC. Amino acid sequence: CASSTRQVYGYTF.

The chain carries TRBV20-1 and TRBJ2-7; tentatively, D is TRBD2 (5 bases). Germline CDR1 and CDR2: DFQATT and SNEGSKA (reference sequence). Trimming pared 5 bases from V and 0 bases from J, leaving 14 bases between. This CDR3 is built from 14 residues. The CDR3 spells CSALRSGNSYEQYF. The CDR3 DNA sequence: TGCAGTGCTCTCCGATCCGGGAACTCCTACGAGCAGTACTTC.

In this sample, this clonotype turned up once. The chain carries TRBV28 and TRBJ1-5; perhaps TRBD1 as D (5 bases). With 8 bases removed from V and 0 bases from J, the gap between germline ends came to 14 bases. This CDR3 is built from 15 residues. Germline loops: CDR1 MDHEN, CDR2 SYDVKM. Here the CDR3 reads CASRGSGTSNQPQHF. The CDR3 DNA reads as TGTGCCAGCCGGGGGTCAGGGACTAGCAATCAGCCCCAGCATTTT.

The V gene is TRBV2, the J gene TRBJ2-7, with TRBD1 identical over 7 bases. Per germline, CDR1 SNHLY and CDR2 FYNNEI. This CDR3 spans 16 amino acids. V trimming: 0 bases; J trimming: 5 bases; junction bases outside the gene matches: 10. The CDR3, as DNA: TGTGCCAGCAGTGAAGCGGATCCGAGGCAGGGGGACGAGCAGTACTTC. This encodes CASSEADPRQGDEQYF.

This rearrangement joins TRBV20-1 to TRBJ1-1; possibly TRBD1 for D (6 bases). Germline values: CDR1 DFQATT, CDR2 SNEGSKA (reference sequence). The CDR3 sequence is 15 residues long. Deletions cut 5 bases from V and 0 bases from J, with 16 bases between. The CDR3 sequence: CSAVRPGTMNTEAFF. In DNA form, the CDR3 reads TGCAGTGCTGTACGTCCCGGGACAATGAACACTGAAGCTTTCTTT.

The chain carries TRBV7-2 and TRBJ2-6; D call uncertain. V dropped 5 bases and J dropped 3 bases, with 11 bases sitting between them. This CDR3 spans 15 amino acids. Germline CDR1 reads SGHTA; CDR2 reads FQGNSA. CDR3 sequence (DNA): TGTGCCAGCAGCGCCCCGCGACTTGGGGCCAACGTCCTGACTTTC. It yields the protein CASSAPRLGANVLTF.

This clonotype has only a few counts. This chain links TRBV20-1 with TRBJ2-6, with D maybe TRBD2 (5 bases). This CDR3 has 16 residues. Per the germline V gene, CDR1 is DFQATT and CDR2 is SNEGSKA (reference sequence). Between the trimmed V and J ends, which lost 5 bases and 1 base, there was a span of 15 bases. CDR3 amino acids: CSAPGLLSSGANVLTF. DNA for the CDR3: TGCAGTGCTCCAGGACTGTTGTCGTCTGGGGCCAACGTCCTGACTTTC.

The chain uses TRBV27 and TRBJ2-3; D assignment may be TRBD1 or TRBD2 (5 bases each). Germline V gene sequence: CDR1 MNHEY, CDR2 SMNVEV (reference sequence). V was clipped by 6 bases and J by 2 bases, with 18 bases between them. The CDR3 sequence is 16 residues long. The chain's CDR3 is CASSPRARGPTDTQYF. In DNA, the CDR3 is TGTGCCAGCAGCCCTCGGGCAAGGGGACCCACAGATACGCAGTATTTT.

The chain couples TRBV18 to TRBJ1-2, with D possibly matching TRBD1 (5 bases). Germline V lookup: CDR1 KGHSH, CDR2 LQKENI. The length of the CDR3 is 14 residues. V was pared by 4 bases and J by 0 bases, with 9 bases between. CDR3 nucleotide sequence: TGTGCCAGCTCACAGGGGCAGGCTAACTATGGCTACACCTTC. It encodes CASSQGQANYGYTF.

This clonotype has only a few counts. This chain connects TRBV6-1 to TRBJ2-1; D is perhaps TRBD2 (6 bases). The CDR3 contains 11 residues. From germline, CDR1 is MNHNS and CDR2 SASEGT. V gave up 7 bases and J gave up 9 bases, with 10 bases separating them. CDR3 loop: CASTDGGEQFF. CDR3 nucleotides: TGTGCCAGCACCGACGGGGGTGAGCAGTTCTTC.

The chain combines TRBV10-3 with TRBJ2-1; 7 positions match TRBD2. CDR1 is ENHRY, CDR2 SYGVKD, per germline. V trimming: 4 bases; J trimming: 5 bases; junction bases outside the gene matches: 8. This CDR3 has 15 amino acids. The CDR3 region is CAISGSLAVNNEQFF. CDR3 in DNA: TGTGCCATCAGTGGGTCGCTAGCGGTGAACAATGAGCAGTTCTTC.

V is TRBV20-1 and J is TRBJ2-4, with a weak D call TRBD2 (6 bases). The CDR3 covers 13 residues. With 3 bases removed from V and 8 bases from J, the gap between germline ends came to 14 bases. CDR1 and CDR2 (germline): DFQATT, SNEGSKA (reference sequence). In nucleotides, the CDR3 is TGCAGTGCTAGTTGGAGGGACCCGGACATTCAGTACTTC. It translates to CSASWRDPDIQYF.

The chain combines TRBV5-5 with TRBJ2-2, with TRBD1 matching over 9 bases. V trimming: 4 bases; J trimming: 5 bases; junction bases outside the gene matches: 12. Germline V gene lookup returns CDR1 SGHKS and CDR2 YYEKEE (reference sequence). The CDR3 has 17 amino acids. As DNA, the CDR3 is TGTGCCAGCAGCATACTTTCTGGGACAGGGTATACCGGGGAGCTGTTTTTT. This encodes CASSILSGTGYTGELFF.

The CDR3 coding sequence is TGTGCCAGCTCACCCTCGAGCAATCAGCCCCAGCATTTT. It specifies CASSPSSNQPQHF. This rearrangement joins TRBV18 to TRBJ1-5, with no clear D. CDR1 is KGHSH, CDR2 LQKENI, per germline. Trimming took off 3 bases at V and 1 base at J, with 4 bases between the two ends. This CDR3 has 13 residues.

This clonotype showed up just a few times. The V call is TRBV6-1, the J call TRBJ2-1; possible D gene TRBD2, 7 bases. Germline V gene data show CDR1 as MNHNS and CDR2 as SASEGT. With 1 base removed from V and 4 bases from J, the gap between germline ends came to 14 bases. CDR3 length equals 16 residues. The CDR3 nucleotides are TGTGCCAGCAGTGAAGGTTGGGGAGGGGGGTACAATGAGCAGTTCTTC. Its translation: CASSEGWGGGYNEQFF.

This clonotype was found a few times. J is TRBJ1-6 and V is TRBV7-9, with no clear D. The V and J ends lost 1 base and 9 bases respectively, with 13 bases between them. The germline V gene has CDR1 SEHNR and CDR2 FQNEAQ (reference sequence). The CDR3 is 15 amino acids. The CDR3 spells CASSLDGLHVSPLHF. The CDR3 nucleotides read TGTGCCAGCAGCTTAGATGGGCTCCACGTTTCACCCCTCCACTTT.

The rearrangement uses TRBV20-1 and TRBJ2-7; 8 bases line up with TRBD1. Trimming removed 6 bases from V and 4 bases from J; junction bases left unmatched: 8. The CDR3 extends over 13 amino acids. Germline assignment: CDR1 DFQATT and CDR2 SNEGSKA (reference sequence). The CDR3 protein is CSALGQGEYEQYF. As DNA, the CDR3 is TGCAGTGCCCTAGGACAGGGAGAGTACGAGCAGTACTTC.

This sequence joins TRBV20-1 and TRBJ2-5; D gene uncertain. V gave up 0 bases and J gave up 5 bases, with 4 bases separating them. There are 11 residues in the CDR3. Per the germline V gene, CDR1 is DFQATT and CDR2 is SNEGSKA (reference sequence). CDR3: CSARDYETQYF. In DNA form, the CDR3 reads TGCAGTGCTAGAGATTACGAGACCCAGTACTTC.

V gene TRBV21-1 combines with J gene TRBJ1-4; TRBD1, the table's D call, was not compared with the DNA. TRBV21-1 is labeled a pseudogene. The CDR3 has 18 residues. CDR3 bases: TGTGCCAGCAGCAAAGTCGGGGGGCCCACCGGCCACGGCGAAAAACTGTTTTTT. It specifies CASSKVGGPTGHGEKLFF.